A selection of T cell receptor beta chains follows, all from one sample in a study of PD-1 blockade in classical Hodgkin lymphoma. Method: immunoSEQ multiplex PCR; TCRdb's copy keeps in-frame clones and lacks some. This sample yields about 51,000 clones, of which approximately 80% are seen a single time; 19% belongs to the top ten. Here the sequenced sample was peripheral blood mononuclear cells (PBMCs), taken before the fourth cycle of nivolumab. These TCRs come from a human donor with classical Hodgkin lymphoma. Each CDR3 is given with its conserved first and last residue. A D gene is named only where the DNA matches it firmly. Not every row has a clone size; where given, it reads once, few, many or a size class.

J,V,D,size,CDR3,DNA
TRBJ1-2,TRBV6-5,-,once,CASSYGTNYGYTF,TGTGCCAGCAGTTACGGGACCAACTATGGCTACACCTTC
TRBJ2-7,TRBV19,-,-,CASRFGQLGYEQYF,TGTGCCAGTAGATTCGGACAGCTGGGGTACGAGCAGTACTTC
TRBJ2-1,TRBV7-3,TRBD2,-,CASSLTSGGLNEQFF,TGTGCCAGCAGCTTGACTAGCGGGGGTCTAAATGAGCAGTTCTTC
TRBJ2-3,TRBV9,-,-,CASSSQGADTQYF,TGTGCCAGCAGCTCCCAGGGCGCAGATACGCAGTATTTT
TRBJ1-5,TRBV11-2,-,-,CASSLSRGSGNQPQHF,TGTGCCAGCAGCCTATCGAGAGGGTCGGGCAATCAGCCCCAGCATTTT
TRBJ1-1,TRBV10-2,-,few,CASGYREIAEAFF,TGCGCCAGCGGATACAGGGAAATCGCTGAAGCTTTCTTT
TRBJ1-4,TRBV5-1,TRBD1,few,CASSALTGGNEKLFF,TGCGCCAGCAGCGCCCTGACAGGGGGTAATGAAAAACTGTTTTTT
TRBJ2-3,TRBV10-1,TRBD2,-,CASSASGRDTQYF,TGCGCCAGCAGTGCGAGCGGGAGAGATACGCAGTATTTT
TRBJ2-7,TRBV18,TRBD2,-,CASSLGTSTSYEQYF,TGTGCCAGCTCACTAGGGACTAGCACCAGCTACGAGCAGTACTTC
TRBJ1-1,TRBV10-3,-,-,CAIGGNTEAFF,TGTGCCATCGGAGGGAACACTGAAGCTTTCTTT
TRBJ1-1,TRBV30,-,-,CAWADPGASRAFF,TGTGCCTGGGCAGACCCGGGGGCCAGTCGAGCTTTCTTT
TRBJ1-5,TRBV7-8,-,-,CASSPHGEGTTWNQPQHF,TGTGCCAGCAGCCCGCATGGGGAGGGGACTACTTGGAATCAGCCCCAGCATTTT
TRBJ1-3,TRBV6-5,-,-,CASRLNPTSGNTIYF,TGTGCCAGCAGACTAAACCCGACCTCTGGAAACACCATATATTTT
TRBJ1-2,TRBV30,-,few,CACPYRRTNYGYTF,TGTGCCTGCCCCTATCGGAGAACGAACTATGGCTACACCTTC
TRBJ2-7,TRBV6-1,-,-,CASSEIADSYEQYF,TGTGCCAGCAGTGAGATAGCGGACTCCTACGAGCAGTACTTC
TRBJ2-2,TRBV4-1,TRBD2,-,CASSQAFTSGNTGELFF,TGCGCCAGCAGCCAAGCTTTTACTAGCGGTAACACCGGGGAGCTGTTTTTT